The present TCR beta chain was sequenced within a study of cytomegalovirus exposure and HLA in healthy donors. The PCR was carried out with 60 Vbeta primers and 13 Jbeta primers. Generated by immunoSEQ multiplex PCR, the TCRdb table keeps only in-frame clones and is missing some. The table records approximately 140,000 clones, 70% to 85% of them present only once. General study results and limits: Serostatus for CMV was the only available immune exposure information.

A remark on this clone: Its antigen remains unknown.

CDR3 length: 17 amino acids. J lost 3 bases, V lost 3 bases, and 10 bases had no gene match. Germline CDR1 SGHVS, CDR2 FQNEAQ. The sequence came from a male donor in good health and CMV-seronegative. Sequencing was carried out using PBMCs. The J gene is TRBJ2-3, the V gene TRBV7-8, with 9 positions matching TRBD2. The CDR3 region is CASSFALVTSGTDTQYF. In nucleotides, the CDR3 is TGTGCCAGCAGCTTCGCCTTAGTTACTAGCGGGACAGATACGCAGTATTTT.